This is a list of T cell receptor beta chains from one sample in a study of cytotoxic CD8 clonotypes in ibrutinib-treated CLL. The assay was immunoSEQ multiplex PCR, and TCRdb's table has in-frame clones only and misses some. The profile covers 330,000 or so clones, with approximately 67% appearing a single time and roughly 6% taken by the ten largest. The sequencing here drew on PBMCs, taken after 36 months of ibrutinib treatment. Receptors originate from a human donor with chronic lymphocytic leukemia. Each CDR3 is given with its conserved first and last residue. Each record gives: V gene, J gene, D gene, CDR3 protein. A D gene is named only where the DNA matches it firmly.

>TRBV29-1|TRBJ2-3|TRBD2
CSVRLAGDTQYF
>TRBV7-3|TRBJ2-1|NA
CASSLTAYGDNEQFF
>TRBV6-6|TRBJ2-2|NA
CASSRASSGKGELFF
>TRBV19|TRBJ2-1|TRBD2
CASSITSGSAYEQFF
>TRBV25-1|TRBJ1-6|NA
CASSETGSSPLHF
>TRBV18|TRBJ1-6|NA
CASSPLGRGYGNSPLHF
>TRBV5-6|TRBJ2-7|NA
CASSLAVVGEQYF
>TRBV5-6|TRBJ2-7|TRBD1
CASSYGTDEQYF
>TRBV5-1|TRBJ2-1|TRBD1
CASSLQGIHEQFF
>TRBV28|TRBJ1-5|NA
CASSPTTYSNQPQHF
>TRBV27|TRBJ1-5|NA
CASSFADSNQPQHF
>TRBV5-1|TRBJ2-2|NA
CASSTVVAHTGELFF
>TRBV9|TRBJ1-1|TRBD1
CASSVNPDPGQGQAFF
>TRBV5-4|TRBJ2-7|NA
CASSLAGSSYEQYF
>TRBV9|TRBJ1-2|NA
CASKGYGYTF
>TRBV19|TRBJ1-2|NA
CASSMGWGYGYTF
>TRBV5-4|TRBJ2-7|NA
CASNSQGGGSYEQYF
>TRBV28|TRBJ2-1|NA
CASSLYNGANEQFF
>TRBV7-8|TRBJ1-5|NA
CASSREGNSNQPQHF
>TRBV6-1|TRBJ1-2|NA
CASSERGASYGYTF
>TRBV18|TRBJ2-1|NA
CASSLRETVIQWEQFF
>TRBV4-1|TRBJ2-2|TRBD2
CASSHVLAGANTGELFF
>TRBV2|TRBJ1-2|NA
CASKTGFDGYTF
>TRBV10-3|TRBJ2-4|NA
CAISGVTKNIQYF
>TRBV4-1|TRBJ2-7|NA
CASSQTGGYSYEQYF
>TRBV5-1|TRBJ2-5|TRBD2
CASSLAASGGQETQYF
>TRBV4-3|TRBJ2-6|NA
CASSQMTGNSGANVLTF
>TRBV7-9|TRBJ1-4|NA
CASSLFLVGEKLFF
>TRBV19|TRBJ2-4|NA
CASSIGGLAKNIQYF
>TRBV19|TRBJ2-1|TRBD1
CASRPGTGGVNEQFF
>TRBV19|TRBJ2-5|TRBD1
CASSIKRTGDETQYF
>TRBV25-1|TRBJ2-3|TRBD1
CASASRGQAFTDTQYF
>TRBV5-1|TRBJ2-1|TRBD2
CASSLDTSGGYNEQFF
>TRBV2|TRBJ2-5|NA
CASSEGRETQYF
>TRBV5-4|TRBJ2-3|NA
CASSLGMLPDTQYF
>TRBV7-9|TRBJ2-7|TRBD1
CASHDDRVEYEQYF
>TRBV9|TRBJ2-1|NA
CASSGPSTGRFHNEQFF
>TRBV4-1|TRBJ1-6|NA
CASSLRTLQNSPLHF
>TRBV7-2|TRBJ2-1|NA
CASSYRTIYNEQFF
>TRBV4-1|TRBJ1-5|NA
CASSQEQGNQPQHF
>TRBV5-4|TRBJ2-4|TRBD1
CASSFTDRGGNIQYF
>TRBV13|TRBJ2-7|NA
CASSLGGRGGPYEQYF
>TRBV5-1|TRBJ2-7|TRBD2
CASSLVAGGDEQYF
>TRBV5-1|TRBJ2-2|TRBD1
CASSFGTGLTGELFF
>TRBV5-1|TRBJ2-1|NA
CASHENYNEQFF
>TRBV6-6|TRBJ1-2|TRBD1
CASSATGVYGYTF
>TRBV2|TRBJ1-1|NA
CASNLSPGLGTTEAFF
>TRBV25-1|TRBJ1-2|NA
CASSRLSNYGYTF